This TCR beta chain was documented in a study of OX40 agonist ivuxolimab in advanced cancers. Study information: Six ivuxolimab dose levels, 0.01 to 10 mg/kg, were given intravenously every 2 weeks.

Profiling relied on immunoSEQ multiplex PCR, and the TCRdb table lists in-frame clones only, not all of them. This table has 12,000 or so clones, 69% appearing once. Study-wide findings and caveats: Some patients who did not respond also had low normalized T-cell clonal expansion. At 0.1 to 3.0 mg/kg, CD4+ and CD8+ blood T cells expanded clonally by week 6.

V gave up 4 bases and J gave up 6 bases; unmatched junction bases: 9. This CDR3 is 14 amino acids long. Germline V gene data show CDR1 as MNHNY and CDR2 as SVGAGI (reference sequence). To note about this clone: Its specificity is unknown.

The gene calls are TRBV6-6 and TRBJ2-7; TRBD1 aligns across 7 bases. Source: CD4+ or CD8+ T cells sorted from blood, taken in a trial of the OX40 agonist ivuxolimab. The source of this sequence is an adult with an advanced solid tumor such as melanoma, head and neck, liver or kidney cancer. The CDR3 sequence: CASSSNIHRGEQYF. The DNA for the CDR3 is TGTGCCAGCAGTTCCAATATCCACAGGGGCGAGCAGTACTTC.